These T cell receptor beta chains were read from a single sample in a study of beta chain features in type 1 diabetes. Here immunoSEQ multiplex PCR was the method, and the copy in TCRdb shows in-frame clones only, minus some. The sample lists around 500,000 clones; about an eighth were seen once. The specimen sequenced was naive CD4+ T cells from blood. The receptors originated from a woman aged 18-30 years in good health. Each CDR3 is given with its conserved first and last residue. Each record gives: J gene, D gene, clone size, V gene, CDR3 protein, CDR3 DNA. D genes are given only for firm matches. Not all rows give a size; the values are once, few, many and, for expanded clones, a class.

TRBJ1-2,TRBD1,NA,TRBV30,CACMTGVGYTF,TGTGCCTGCATGACAGGGGTTGGCTACACCTTC
TRBJ2-1,NA,once,TRBV5-6,CASSRIDRANEQFF,TGTGCCAGCAGCCGTATCGACCGCGCCAATGAGCAGTTCTTC
TRBJ1-5,TRBD1,NA,TRBV30,CAWSTGQGGGNQPQHF,TGTGCCTGGAGTACCGGACAGGGAGGGGGCAATCAGCCCCAGCATTTT
TRBJ2-4,TRBD1,few,TRBV7-2,CASSGTGTGKNIQYF,TGTGCCAGCAGCGGCACCGGGACAGGGAAAAACATTCAGTACTTC
TRBJ2-3,NA,once,TRBV7-2,CASSFDRITDTQYF,TGTGCCAGCAGCTTTGACAGAATCACAGATACGCAGTATTTT
TRBJ1-1,NA,NA,TRBV30,CAWARHGPNTEAFF,TGTGCCTGGGCTAGGCACGGACCGAACACTGAAGCTTTCTTT
TRBJ1-1,NA,NA,TRBV29-1,CSVGKTVLNTEAFF,TGCAGCGTTGGGAAGACAGTCCTGAACACTGAAGCTTTCTTT
TRBJ2-3,NA,NA,TRBV6-6,CASRWVDTQYF,TGTGCCAGCAGATGGGTAGATACGCAGTATTTT
TRBJ2-5,TRBD2,few,TRBV5-6,CASSTTSGVRETQYF,TGTGCCAGCAGCACGACTAGCGGGGTGAGGGAGACCCAGTACTTC
TRBJ2-5,NA,NA,TRBV7-7,CASSLMRGSQETQYF,TGTGCTAGCAGCTTAATGAGGGGCAGTCAAGAGACCCAGTACTTC
TRBJ2-1,NA,NA,TRBV6-5,CASSYSWTSSYNEQFF,TGTGCCAGCAGTTACTCTTGGACGAGCTCCTACAATGAGCAGTTCTTC
TRBJ1-1,NA,few,TRBV7-9,CASSPDSRMNTEAFF,TGTGCCAGCAGCCCTGACTCCCGCATGAACACTGAAGCTTTCTTT
TRBJ2-2,NA,few,TRBV29-1,CSVPDKQNAGELFF,TGCAGCGTCCCGGACAAGCAGAACGCCGGGGAGCTGTTTTTT
TRBJ2-5,NA,NA,TRBV19,CASSQAIRETQYF,TGTGCCAGTAGTCAAGCAATCCGGGAGACCCAGTACTTC
TRBJ1-1,NA,NA,TRBV18,CASSPPKLNTEAFF,TGTGCCAGCTCACCCCCGAAATTGAACACTGAAGCTTTCTTT
TRBJ2-1,TRBD2,few,TRBV9,CASSVWTSGLNEQFF,TGTGCCAGCAGCGTATGGACTAGCGGGCTCAATGAGCAGTTCTTC
TRBJ2-2,NA,NA,TRBV9,CASSVAPTPTGELFF,TGTGCCAGCAGCGTAGCTCCAACACCGACCGGGGAGCTGTTTTTT
TRBJ2-1,TRBD1,few,TRBV7-9,CASSSPGGSYNEQFF,TGTGCCAGCAGCTCACCAGGGGGTTCCTACAATGAGCAGTTCTTC
TRBJ1-6,NA,few,TRBV10-3,CAISESGAGGGGNSPLHF,TGTGCCATCAGTGAATCGGGAGCAGGAGGAGGTGGGAATTCACCCCTCCACTTT
TRBJ2-7,NA,NA,TRBV21-1,CASSQHRKQYF,TGTGCCAGCAGTCAACACCGGAAGCAGTACTTC
TRBJ2-4,TRBD1,NA,TRBV29-1,CSVKGQPAGIQYF,TGCAGCGTTAAGGGACAGCCTGCGGGCATTCAGTACTTC
TRBJ2-1,TRBD2,NA,TRBV5-4,CASSAGTSGGNEQFF,TGTGCCAGCAGCGCTGGGACTAGCGGGGGGAATGAGCAGTTCTTC
TRBJ2-6,NA,NA,TRBV6-5,CASSLTIAGANVLTF,TGTGCCAGCAGTCTCACCATCGCTGGGGCCAACGTCCTGACTTTC
TRBJ2-5,NA,NA,TRBV7-9,CASSLDGRVQETQYF,TGTGCCAGCAGCTTAGACGGACGGGTCCAAGAGACCCAGTACTTC
TRBJ1-5,TRBD1,few,TRBV10-3,CAISDFGQGGNQPQHF,TGTGCCATCAGTGATTTCGGACAGGGGGGCAATCAGCCCCAGCATTTT
TRBJ1-2,TRBD1,NA,TRBV4-2,CASSQVTGAGDYGYTF,TGTGCCAGCAGCCAGGTGACAGGGGCCGGGGACTATGGCTACACCTTC
TRBJ2-3,NA,few,TRBV11-2,CASSLSPEHTQYF,TGTGCCAGCAGCTTATCGCCGGAGCATACGCAGTATTTT
TRBJ2-1,NA,many,TRBV29-1,CSVIQSSQDNEQFF,TGCAGCGTAATACAAAGCTCACAGGACAATGAGCAGTTCTTC
TRBJ2-5,NA,few,TRBV11-2,CASSISITQETQYF,TGTGCCAGCAGCATCAGTATTACACAAGAGACCCAGTACTTC
TRBJ2-5,NA,few,TRBV11-2,CASSLPGTETQYF,TGTGCCAGCAGCTTACCAGGGACGGAGACCCAGTACTTC
TRBJ2-1,NA,few,TRBV2,CASSDQGGTRFF,TGTGCCAGCAGTGACCAAGGTGGTACGCGTTTCTTC
TRBJ1-1,NA,NA,TRBV29-1,CSVVGQLNTEAFF,TGCAGCGTTGTCGGACAACTGAACACTGAAGCTTTCTTT
TRBJ1-1,NA,NA,TRBV7-2,CASSRRTVDEAFF,TGTGCCAGCAGTCGTCGGACAGTAGATGAAGCTTTCTTT
TRBJ2-1,NA,few,TRBV2,CASLLTGANEQFF,TGTGCCAGCCTTTTGACAGGTGCCAATGAGCAGTTCTTC
TRBJ2-4,NA,NA,TRBV7-2,CASSPGTALAKNIQYF,TGTGCCAGCAGCCCCGGGACCGCTCTAGCCAAAAACATTCAGTACTTC
TRBJ2-2,NA,NA,TRBV5-6,CASSLGTTRAGELFF,TGTGCCAGCAGCTTGGGGACTACAAGGGCCGGGGAGCTGTTTTTT
TRBJ2-5,TRBD2,few,TRBV7-2,CASSWNGRGETQYF,TGTGCCAGCAGCTGGAACGGGAGGGGAGAGACCCAGTACTTC
TRBJ2-3,NA,few,TRBV5-4,CASSLGGAATSTDTQYF,TGTGCCAGCAGCTTGGGAGGGGCAGCTACTAGCACAGATACGCAGTATTTT
TRBJ2-1,NA,NA,TRBV7-3,CASSLVGGVVFF,TGTGCCAGCAGCTTAGTTGGAGGGGTTGTGTTCTTC
TRBJ2-1,NA,NA,TRBV15,CATSIRDGSEQFF,TGTGCCACCAGCATCAGGGACGGGAGTGAGCAGTTCTTC
TRBJ2-7,TRBD1,NA,TRBV18,CASSPDRGSYEQYF,TGTGCCAGCTCACCGGACAGGGGTTCCTACGAGCAGTACTTC
TRBJ2-3,NA,few,TRBV7-2,CASTSKGLEDTQYF,TGTGCCAGCACCTCTAAAGGGTTGGAAGATACGCAGTATTTT
TRBJ1-2,NA,few,TRBV5-6,CASSLGSTGYGYTF,TGTGCCAGCAGCTTGGGGTCCACGGGGTATGGCTACACCTTC
TRBJ2-1,NA,NA,TRBV7-2,CASSLRQNEQFF,TGTGCCAGCAGCTTGAGGCAGAATGAGCAGTTCTTC
TRBJ2-2,NA,few,TRBV7-9,CASKGTPRPGELFF,TGTGCCAGCAAGGGGACACCCCGACCCGGGGAGCTGTTTTTT